The 26 T cell receptor beta chains listed next were all sequenced from one sample in a study of T cells expressing NK-cell markers. No DNA is given; TCRdb re-called the 5' RACE reads and lists each CDR3 protein once. Listed are about 390,000 distinct CDR3 sequences; about 10% falls within the top ten. Sequencing input: blood T cells: a sorted CD56 or NKG2C T cell subset, CD4+ or CD8+ T cells, or bulk PBMC T cells (not recorded which). Receptor source: a woman in her 50s in good health.

V and J are TRBV20-1 and TRBJ2-5; TCRdb's D call, TRBD2, is unchecked because there is no DNA. The CDR3 runs 13 residues. The V gene's germline CDR1 is DFQATT and CDR2 SNEGSKA (reference sequence). CDR3 loop: CSARGGSKATQYF.

The chain recombines TRBV24-1 with TRBJ2-7; TCRdb indicates TRBD1, and absent DNA this call remains unverified. CDR3 length: 13 amino acids. Germline V gene lookup returns CDR1 KGHDR and CDR2 SFDVKD. CDR3 loop: CATSDTGTGFLYF.

The genes are TRBV24-1 and TRBJ2-5. The germline gives CDR1 KGHDR, CDR2 SFDVKD. The CDR3 covers 15 residues. This CDR3 is CATSEGIWRQETQYF.

The J gene is TRBJ2-5, the V gene TRBV20-1; TCRdb's assignment of TRBD1 cannot be checked, as there is no DNA. This CDR3 has 14 amino acids. Per germline, CDR1 DFQATT and CDR2 SNEGSKA (reference sequence). The chain's CDR3 is CSVRDGTVRETQYF.

V usage is TRBV6-5 and J usage is TRBJ1-5. Germline V gene data show CDR1 as MNHEY and CDR2 as SVGAGI. This CDR3 comprises 15 residues. The CDR3 protein is CASRQRGVHGQPQHF.

V is TRBV20-1 and J is TRBJ2-3; TCRdb's assignment of TRBD2 cannot be checked, as there is no DNA. The CDR3 totals 15 residues. Germline loops: CDR1 DFQATT, CDR2 SNEGSKA (reference sequence). CDR3 region: CSAARTSGRTDTQYF.

The J gene is TRBJ2-5, the V gene TRBV29-1; TCRdb returns TRBD1, unconfirmable since there is no DNA. CDR1 SQVTM and CDR2 ANQGSEA come from the germline V gene. The CDR3 totals 14 residues. The CDR3 sequence: CSVEAGDPQETQYF.

The chain couples TRBV24-1 to TRBJ2-5; TCRdb proposes TRBD1, but this gene call is untestable without DNA. The CDR3 has 15 residues. Germline V gene sequence: CDR1 KGHDR, CDR2 SFDVKD. The CDR3 loop is CATSDLGRGQETQYF.

The V call is TRBV4-1, the J call TRBJ2-1; TCRdb lists TRBD1, though no DNA is available to test this call. The V gene's germline CDR1 is MGHRA and CDR2 YSYEKL. The CDR3 runs to 14 residues. CDR3 amino acids: CASSQSGRPVEQFF.

The chain couples TRBV4-1 to TRBJ2-1; TCRdb picks TRBD1, but there is no DNA to check that call. The CDR3 is 19 amino acids. Germline values: CDR1 MGHRA, CDR2 YSYEKL. CDR3: CASSQASLRVGQTYNEQFF.

The chain carries TRBV12-3 or TRBV12-4 and TRBJ2-2. This CDR3 comprises 12 residues. CDR3: CASSLVGVELFF.

This chain joins TRBV3-1 and TRBJ1-5; checking the TCRdb D call of TRBD1 is not possible without DNA. This CDR3 region has 14 residues. Germline V gene data show CDR1 as LGHDT and CDR2 as YNNKEL (reference sequence). The CDR3 spells CASSRDSRRQPQHF.

V usage is TRBV2 and J usage is TRBJ1-4; TCRdb outputs TRBD1, but without DNA this stays unchecked. In germline, CDR1 is SNHLY, CDR2 FYNNEI. This CDR3 is built from 16 residues. CDR3 sequence: CACSSTGGIWNEKLFF.

V and J are TRBV30 and TRBJ2-1; the TCRdb D gene call, TRBD2, has no DNA to confirm it. The germline V gene has CDR1 GTSNPN and CDR2 SVGIG (reference sequence). CDR3 length equals 12 residues. This chain's CDR3 is CACGLAGGLQFF.

V usage is TRBV6-6 and J usage is TRBJ2-3; the TCRdb D gene call, TRBD1, has no DNA to confirm it. The CDR3 runs to 18 residues. Germline V gives CDR1 MNHNY, CDR2 SVGAGI (reference sequence). The CDR3 is CASSPVVRGGYSTDTQYF.

The chain links TRBV10-1 to TRBJ2-3. CDR3 length equals 13 residues. The germline V gene encodes CDR1 WNHNN and CDR2 SYGVQD (reference sequence). CDR3 protein: CASTEGLTDTQYF.

This rearrangement joins TRBV7-2 to TRBJ2-1; TCRdb gives TRBD1 as the D gene, but with no DNA this cannot be confirmed. Per germline, CDR1 SGHTA and CDR2 FQGNSA. The CDR3 spans 15 residues. The CDR3 is CASSLAGGLYNEQFF.

This chain joins TRBV20-1 and TRBJ2-7; as DNA is missing, the TRBD1 call by TCRdb cannot be tested. CDR3 size: 16 residues. Germline lookup yields CDR1 DFQATT and CDR2 SNEGSKA (reference sequence). Here the CDR3 reads CSARVSGQGYSYEQYF.

V usage is TRBV2 and J usage is TRBJ1-2; absent DNA, TCRdb's TRBD1 call cannot be checked. The CDR3 is 14 residues long. In germline, CDR1 is SNHLY, CDR2 FYNNEI. CDR3 amino acids: CASSGNRGQEGYTF.

The rearrangement uses TRBV6-1 and TRBJ2-3; TCRdb calls TRBD2, which cannot be checked without DNA. From germline, CDR1 is MNHNS and CDR2 SASEGT. This CDR3 contains 13 residues. The CDR3 reads CASSGALTDTQYF.

This chain links TRBV29-1 with TRBJ2-1; without DNA, the TCRdb call of TRBD1 cannot be checked. CDR1 and CDR2 (germline): SQVTM, ANQGSEA. The CDR3 totals 13 residues. The CDR3 reads CSNFGERNNEQFF.

J is TRBJ2-4 and V is TRBV7-9; checking the TCRdb D call of TRBD2 is not possible without DNA. The CDR3 extends over 15 amino acids. Germline CDR1 SEHNR, CDR2 FQNEAQ (reference sequence). This chain's CDR3 is CASSTGTSGRLIQYF.

The V gene is TRBV7-8, the J gene TRBJ2-7; TCRdb calls TRBD2, which cannot be checked without DNA. The CDR3 covers 13 residues. In germline, CDR1 is SGHVS, CDR2 FQNEAQ. CDR3 region: CASSALAGVEQYF.

The chain combines TRBV11-2 with TRBJ2-7; TCRdb calls TRBD2, which cannot be checked without DNA. Germline V CDR1 and CDR2: SGHAT, FQNNGV. The CDR3 consists of 17 residues. The CDR3 protein is CASSGSLAGGTPYEQYF.

This chain connects TRBV5-6 to TRBJ2-2; the D call of TRBD1 rests on TCRdb alone, since no DNA is present to check it. In germline, CDR1 is SGHDT, CDR2 YYEEEE. The CDR3 has 14 residues. The chain's CDR3 is CASSGTGDTGELFF.

The chain is built from TRBV5-1 and TRBJ2-3; TCRdb indicates TRBD2, and absent DNA this call remains unverified. The CDR3 is 16 residues long. Germline CDR1 and CDR2: SGHRS and YFSETQ. The CDR3 loop is CASSPRLAGGTDTQYF.